Below, 4 T cell receptor beta chains from the same sample are listed, as sequenced in a study of T cell repertoires in cytomegalovirus infection. Their antigens are not known. One entry per CDR3 protein, called by TCRdb with MiXCR from the reads. This table holds approximately 1,000,000 distinct CDR3 sequences, around 32% found once. The sample here was cultured CD8+ T cells from PBMCs, taken from culture after CMV antigen stimulation. These receptors all stem from a human donor in good health (CMV status not recorded). Some clones in this sample may be carry-over from other donors' samples.

This clonotype was counted a few times. The rearrangement uses TRBV4-1 and TRBJ2-5; D gene ambiguous. V was trimmed by 0 bases and J by 1 base, leaving 9 bases between them. There are 15 residues in the CDR3. In germline, CDR1 is MGHRA, CDR2 YSYEKL. The CDR3 is CASSQDPGSQETQYF. The DNA for the CDR3 is TGCGCCAGCAGCCAAGATCCAGGTTCCCAAGAGACCCAGTACTTC.

Many counts were recorded for this clonotype. This CDR3 is CASSYEPGVGEQFF. CDR3 DNA sequence: TGTGCCAGCAGCTACGAACCAGGGGTGGGTGAGCAGTTCTTC. This chain links TRBV7-8 with TRBJ2-1; possibly TRBD1 for D (6 bases). V shed 4 bases and J shed 9 bases, with 16 bases lying between them. Germline values: CDR1 SGHVS, CDR2 FQNEAQ. CDR3 length: 14 residues.

The chain uses TRBV5-6 and TRBJ2-2; 8 nucleotides match TRBD1. Trimming removed 4 bases from V and 1 base from J; junction bases left unmatched: 12. CDR1 SGHDT and CDR2 YYEEEE come from the germline V gene. CDR3 length: 18 residues. The CDR3 DNA reads as TGTGCCAGCAGCCCACCCGGTTGGACAGGGCTGAACACCGGGGAGCTGTTTTTT. It yields the protein CASSPPGWTGLNTGELFF.

This clonotype was picked up a small number of times. This chain connects TRBV5-1 to TRBJ1-2; D is unclear. With 2 bases removed from V and 8 bases from J, the gap between germline ends came to 16 bases. CDR1 SGHRS and CDR2 YFSETQ come from the germline V gene. CDR3 length: 14 residues. CDR3 sequence: CASSLSPLPQGYTF. CDR3 nucleotide sequence: TGCGCCAGCAGCTTAAGCCCGTTACCACAAGGCTACACCTTC.